Listed below are T cell receptor beta chains from one sample, sequenced in a study of blood T cell repertoires in COVID-19. Assay: immunoSEQ multiplex PCR; the TCRdb copy retains only in-frame clones and omits some. The sample consists of roughly 360,000 clones, roughly four fifths of them appearing once. The sequenced sample consisted of PBMCs or T cells enriched from blood (not recorded which). All receptors derive from a woman aged 45-59 years who had recovered from COVID-19. Both conserved end residues are part of each CDR3. The order of the fields is J gene, clone size, D gene, V gene, CDR3 DNA, CDR3 protein. D genes are given only for firm matches. Size values are once, few and many counts, or a class for expanded clones, and some rows have none.

TRBJ1-2 . TRBD1 TRBV19 TGTGCCAGTAGTCTCAGCCGGACAGGAATCTATGGCTACACCTTC CASSLSRTGIYGYTF
TRBJ1-1 . . TRBV7-2 TGTGCCAGCAGGCCCTCTGCCGGAGGGAACACTGAAGCTTTCTTT CASRPSAGGNTEAFF
TRBJ1-2 . TRBD1 TRBV5-6 TGTGCCAGCAGCCACTCCCTGGACAGGCCCTATGGCTACACCTTC CASSHSLDRPYGYTF
TRBJ2-3 . . TRBV5-1 TGCGCCAGCAGCTTGCGTGATAGCGGTCCTAGCACAGATACGCAGTATTTT CASSLRDSGPSTDTQYF
TRBJ2-1 . TRBD1 TRBV7-9 TGTGCCAGCAGCTTACAGGGGGATCCCCACAATGAGCAGTTCTTC CASSLQGDPHNEQFF
TRBJ2-5 . TRBD2 TRBV11-3 TGTGCCAGCAGCCGGGCTAGCGGGGGTCAGGAGACCCAGTACTTC CASSRASGGQETQYF
TRBJ1-5 many . TRBV6-5 TGTGCCAGCAGAGACGGGAATAGCAATCAGCCCCAGCATTTT CASRDGNSNQPQHF
TRBJ2-1 . . TRBV13 TGTGCCAGCAGCCGAGGAGGCATTCCCGAGCAGTTCTTC CASSRGGIPEQFF
TRBJ2-7 . . TRBV5-1 TGCGCCAGCAGCTTGGCGGCAGGCTACGAGCAGTACTTC CASSLAAGYEQYF
TRBJ2-5 . TRBD2 TRBV7-9 TGTGCCAGCGGGGGACTAGCCCAAGAGACCCAGTACTTC CASGGLAQETQYF
TRBJ2-7 . . TRBV6-5 TGTGCCAGCAGCAAAATGAGCTCCTACGAGCAGTACTTC CASSKMSSYEQYF
TRBJ1-1 . . TRBV19 TGTGCCAGTAGTATTTGGGTAGCCCTGAACACTGAAGCTTTCTTT CASSIWVALNTEAFF
TRBJ1-2 once . TRBV5-1 TGCGCCAGCAGTCTTACCTTTGGGACTCACTATGGCTACACCTTC CASSLTFGTHYGYTF
TRBJ1-4 . TRBD1 TRBV4-2 TGTGCCAGCAGCCATCCACAGCCGACAGGGGGCTTGGGTGAAAAACTGTTTTTT CASSHPQPTGGLGEKLFF
TRBJ1-1 . TRBD1 TRBV5-4 TGTGCCAGCAGGAGGGACAGCAAAAACACTGAAGCTTTCTTT CASRRDSKNTEAFF
TRBJ1-2 . TRBD1 TRBV7-8 TGTGCCAGCAGCTCGGGAGGTTCGTCAGGGGGCCTTTATGGCTACACCTTC CASSSGGSSGGLYGYTF
TRBJ2-1 . TRBD2 TRBV9 TGTGCCAGCAGCGTAGGGCTAGCGGGAGGGCTAGGTGAGCAGTTCTTC CASSVGLAGGLGEQFF
TRBJ2-1 . . TRBV7-3 TGTGCCAGCAGCTTAACGCGGGCGGCCTACAATGAGCAGTTCTTC CASSLTRAAYNEQFF